The table lists the clone carrying this TCR beta chain with a few counts. CDR3 and TCR beta VDJ profiling relied on genomic DNA as the template. TCRdb itself ran the reads through MiXCR, one entry per CDR3 protein. Among about 120,000 distinct CDR3 sequences listed, under 60% were seen once. Germline V gene data show CDR1 as LGHDT and CDR2 as YNNKEL (reference sequence). This CDR3 is built from 16 residues. V was trimmed by 6 bases and J by 1 base, leaving 18 bases between them. These data originate in a study of CD8+CD57+ T cells in acquired aplastic anemia. Looking at the study overall: The sorted CD4+ and CD8+ cells yielded an average around 3.2 ug of DNA.

Patients selected for sequencing had displayed CD8+CD57+ cell expansion by flow cytometry. Diagnosis of severe acquired aplastic anemia applied to all patients. This chain connects TRBV3-1 to TRBJ2-5, with a possible D match to TRBD1 (6 bases). The clonotype originates from a human donor with aplastic anemia. The sample taken for sequencing was sorted CD4+, CD8+, or CD8+CD57+ T cells (not recorded which) from PBMCs. CDR3 loop: CASSLDGVGGQETQYF. CDR3 nucleotide sequence: TGTGCCAGCAGTCTGGATGGCGTAGGGGGCCAAGAGACCCAGTACTTC.